The 27 T cell receptor beta chains below all came from one sample that was sequenced in a study of cytomegalovirus exposure and HLA in healthy donors. The study ran its PCR with 60 Vbeta and 13 Jbeta primers. Sequenced by immunoSEQ multiplex PCR; TCRdb stores in-frame clones only, minus some. There are over 200,000 clones in the sample; 70% to 80% occur only once, and approximately 3.9% lies in the top ten. The specimen was PBMCs. These receptors came from a male donor in good health and CMV-seronegative.

V usage is TRBV10-3 and J usage is TRBJ1-5; 8 bases fit TRBD1. Germline CDR1 and CDR2: ENHRY and SYGVKD. The CDR3 length is 16 residues. This CDR3 reads CATDRGGRNSNQPQHF. The CDR3 region has the DNA TGTGCTACCGACAGGGGAGGACGGAATAGCAATCAGCCCCAGCATTTT.

CDR3 DNA: TGTGCCAGCAGCTCTTCGGGGACTAGCGGGAAATCCGGATGGGAGCAGTACTTC. Amino acids: CASSSSGTSGKSGWEQYF. The V call is TRBV7-6, the J call TRBJ2-7; TRBD2 aligns across 13 bases. CDR1 is SGHVS and CDR2 is FNYEAQ in the germline V gene. The CDR3 is made up of 18 amino acids. J gave up 7 bases and V 4 bases, and 16 bases lay outside the gene matches. Drawing the rest from reference TRBV7-6 and TRBJ2-7, the complete variable domain is GAGVSQSPRYKVTKRGQDVALRCDPISGHVSLYWYRQALGQGPEFLTYFNYEAQQDKSGLPNDRFSAERPEGSISTLTIQRTEQRDSAMYRCASSSSGTSGKSGWEQYFGPGTRLTVT.

The chain employs TRBV7-6 and TRBJ1-3; D uncertain. The CDR3 spans 13 residues. Germline-derived CDR1 and CDR2 are SGHVS and FNYEAQ. V lost 1 base, J lost 4 bases, and 5 bases lay in between. CDR3 protein: CASSLGGGNTIYF. Here the CDR3 DNA reads TGTGCCAGCAGCTTAGGCGGGGGAAACACCATATATTTT.

The chain combines TRBV10-3 with TRBJ2-1; the match to TRBD1 covers 7 bases. The V gene's germline CDR1 is ENHRY and CDR2 SYGVKD. This CDR3 comprises 13 residues. V lost 4 bases and J lost 4; bases outside the gene matches: 1. This CDR3 reads CAISAGQYNEQFF. The CDR3 region has the DNA TGTGCCATCAGTGCGGGACAGTACAATGAGCAGTTCTTC.

This clone appeared a single time. This chain uses TRBV27 with TRBJ2-1, with a tentative D call TRBD2 (5 bases). V was cut by 8 bases and J by 7 bases, with 18 bases left in between. The germline CDR1 and CDR2 sequences are MNHEY and SMNVEV (reference sequence). The CDR3 is 14 amino acids. The CDR3 loop is CASSLRAWKNEQFF. DNA of the CDR3: TGTGCCAGCTCCTTGAGGGCATGGAAGAATGAGCAGTTCTTC.

In its sample, this clone was seen a few times. The rearrangement links TRBV18 to TRBJ1-1; D possibly corresponds to TRBD1 (5 bases). Trimming stripped 3 bases from V and 1 base from J, with 12 bases between. CDR1 and CDR2 (germline): KGHSH, LQKENI. The CDR3 has 15 residues. The CDR3 is CASSPRQRQNTEAFF. CDR3 sequence (DNA): TGTGCCAGCTCACCGCGACAGAGACAGAACACTGAAGCTTTCTTT. Complete variable domain (other parts from reference TRBV18 and TRBJ1-1): NAGVMQNPRHLVRRRGQEARLRCSPMKGHSHVYWYRQLPEEGLKFMVYLQKENIIDESGMPKERFSAEFPKEGPSILRIQQVVRGDSAAYFCASSPRQRQNTEAFFGQGTRLTVV.

V usage is TRBV7-9 and J usage is TRBJ1-1; the D is unclear. Germline V lookup: CDR1 SEHNR, CDR2 FQNEAQ (reference sequence). The V and J ends lost 3 bases and 3 bases respectively, with 8 bases between them. This CDR3 comprises 13 residues. CDR3 region: CASSLEMDTEAFF. CDR3 in DNA: TGTGCCAGCAGCTTGGAGATGGACACTGAAGCTTTCTTT.

This sequence joins TRBV4-1 and TRBJ2-1; no clear D gene. Looked up from germline, CDR1 is MGHRA and CDR2 is YSYEKL. The CDR3 consists of 13 residues. Between the trimmed V and J ends, which lost 2 bases and 4 bases, there was a span of 6 bases. The CDR3 loop is CASSQNLYNEQFF. CDR3 in DNA: TGCGCCAGCAGCCAAAATCTGTACAATGAGCAGTTCTTC.

This chain joins TRBV18 and TRBJ2-3; 10 bases map to TRBD2. Germline-derived CDR1 and CDR2 are KGHSH and LQKENI. V shed 1 base and J 1 base; nucleotides not matched to a gene: 2. The CDR3 totals 16 residues. The CDR3: CASSPRGTSGTDTQYF. Written as DNA, the CDR3 is TGTGCCAGCTCACCACGGGGGACTAGCGGCACAGATACGCAGTATTTT.

The CDR3 sequence: CASSVGVAGVQETQYF. For the CDR3, the DNA is TGTGCCAGCAGCGTAGGAGTAGCGGGAGTTCAAGAGACCCAGTACTTC. The chain carries TRBV9 and TRBJ2-5; the match to TRBD2 covers 9 bases. Germline CDR1 and CDR2: SGDLS and YYNGEE. V lost 0 bases, J lost 2 bases, and 5 bases stayed unmatched. This CDR3 comprises 16 residues. Supplemented by reference TRBV9 and TRBJ2-5, the full variable domain reads DSGVTQTPKHLITATGQRVTLRCSPRSGDLSVYWYQQSLDQGLQFLIQYYNGEERAKGNILERFSAQQFPDLHSELNLSSLELGDSALYFCASSVGVAGVQETQYFGPGTRLLVL.

J is TRBJ2-7 and V is TRBV11-2, with a possible D match to TRBD2 (5 bases). Trimming stripped 5 bases from V and 5 bases from J, with 10 bases between. CDR3 length: 12 amino acids. CDR1 is SGHAT and CDR2 is FQNNGV in the germline V gene. This CDR3 is CASSPGLHEQYF. CDR3 in DNA: TGTGCCAGCAGCCCTGGACTCCACGAGCAGTACTTC.

The chain recombines TRBV7-2 with TRBJ1-5; 7 positions agree with TRBD1. The germline CDR1 and CDR2 sequences are SGHTA and FQGNSA. The CDR3 totals 15 residues. V was clipped by 4 bases and J by 7 bases; unmatched bases: 10. The CDR3 loop reads CASSSEDRVSQPQHF. The CDR3 DNA sequence: TGTGCCAGCAGCTCAGAAGACAGGGTGAGCCAGCCCCAGCATTTT.

This chain links TRBV29-1 with TRBJ2-2, with 9 nucleotides matching TRBD2. Germline CDR1 reads SQVTM; CDR2 reads ANQGSEA. Unmatched junction bases numbered 4, after V lost 4 bases and J lost 4 bases. The CDR3 covers 14 residues. CDR3 DNA sequence: TGCAGCGTTGGGGTTAGCGGGAGCACCGGGGAGCTGTTTTTT. As protein: CSVGVSGSTGELFF.

The chain is built from TRBV15 and TRBJ2-7; 10 bases line up with TRBD2. Germline trimming cut 3 bases from V and 5 bases from J; bases unmatched to any gene: 10. Germline values: CDR1 LNHNV, CDR2 YYDKDF (reference sequence). The CDR3 covers 16 residues. CDR3 DNA: TGTGCCACCAGCAGTGAGCTAGCGGGAGTAGGCGACGAGCAGTACTTC. This codes for CATSSELAGVGDEQYF.

This clone appeared a few times. V usage is TRBV6-5 and J usage is TRBJ1-2, with 9 bases that match TRBD1. V was pared by 8 bases and J by 4 bases, with 2 bases of the junction left unmatched. This CDR3 region has 12 residues. Germline V gene lookup returns CDR1 MNHEY and CDR2 SVGAGI. The CDR3 sequence: CASGQGPYGYTF. The CDR3 DNA follows: TGTGCCAGCGGACAGGGGCCCTATGGCTACACCTTC.

The V and J genes are TRBV29-1 and TRBJ2-1; 7 nucleotides agree with TRBD2. CDR1 SQVTM and CDR2 ANQGSEA come from the germline V gene. With 3 bases clipped from V and 7 bases from J, the junction kept 3 bases outside the gene matches. The CDR3 is made up of 12 amino acids. The CDR3 DNA reads as TGCAGCGTTGAGAGAGCGGGGAATGAGCAGTTCTTC. Amino acids: CSVERAGNEQFF.

The chain is built from TRBV29-1 and TRBJ1-4; D might be TRBD1 (5 bases). The V end lost 6 bases, the J end lost 5 bases, and 13 bases lay between the germline ends. The germline V gene encodes CDR1 SQVTM and CDR2 ANQGSEA. The CDR3 loop spans 13 amino acids. The CDR3 DNA reads TGCAGCGTCACAGGTGGGGCGAATGAAAAACTGTTTTTT. Its protein is CSVTGGANEKLFF.

This chain links TRBV5-8 with TRBJ2-6, with a tentative D call TRBD1 (6 bases). V was clipped by 2 bases and J by 3 bases, with 15 bases between them. The V gene's germline CDR1 is SGHTS and CDR2 YDEGEE. CDR3 size: 17 residues. CDR3 region: CASSLPGGGFGANVLTF. CDR3 nucleotide sequence: TGTGCCAGCAGCTTACCCGGTGGGGGCTTTGGGGCCAACGTCCTGACTTTC.

This clone was detected only a few times. This chain uses TRBV5-1 with TRBJ2-7; 7 nucleotides line up with TRBD1. This CDR3 contains 14 residues. After removal of 0 bases from V and 6 bases from J, the junction contained 6 bases not matched to a gene. CDR1 is SGHRS and CDR2 is YFSETQ in the germline V gene. CDR3 DNA: TGCGCCAGCAGCTTGGACAGGGGTTCTCGCGAGCAGTACTTC. This sequence encodes CASSLDRGSREQYF.

The rearrangement joins TRBV11-3 to TRBJ2-2, with 7 bases aligning to TRBD1. The CDR3 runs to 16 residues. Germline V gene data show CDR1 as SGHNT and CDR2 as YENEEA. The V segment lost 8 bases and the J segment 3 bases; nucleotides outside the gene matches: 12. In nucleotides, the CDR3 is TGTGCCAGCGCCTTAGGGGGCTATAGTGACACCGGGGAGCTGTTTTTT. It is translated as CASALGGYSDTGELFF.

The chain uses TRBV18 and TRBJ2-3, with 11 bases lining up with TRBD2. The ends lost 3 bases at V and 5 bases at J; junction bases unmatched: 7. The CDR3 is 16 residues long. Germline V gene lookup returns CDR1 KGHSH and CDR2 LQKENI. The CDR3 nucleotides read TGTGCCAGCTCACCGAAACTAGCGGGAGCGGGAGATACGCAGTATTTT. Translation gives CASSPKLAGAGDTQYF. The whole variable domain, filled in from reference TRBV18 and TRBJ2-3, reads NAGVMQNPRHLVRRRGQEARLRCSPMKGHSHVYWYRQLPEEGLKFMVYLQKENIIDESGMPKERFSAEFPKEGPSILRIQQVVRGDSAAYFCASSPKLAGAGDTQYFGPGTRLTVL.

This chain connects TRBV27 to TRBJ1-1; D call uncertain. Trimming shortened V by 9 bases and J by 3 bases, and 17 bases separated the two germline ends. The CDR3 length is 14 residues. Germline-derived CDR1 and CDR2 are MNHEY and SMNVEV (reference sequence). CDR3 in amino acids: CASLPSPRDTEAFF. The CDR3 coding sequence is TGTGCCAGTCTGCCCTCGCCCCGGGACACTGAAGCTTTCTTT.

This clone was detected a few times. In nucleotides, the CDR3 is TGTGCCAGCAGCCAGGGACAGGGATCGTACGAGCAGTACTTC. It yields the protein CASSQGQGSYEQYF. V usage is TRBV11-1 and J usage is TRBJ2-7; TRBD1 aligns across 9 bases. Germline assignment: CDR1 SGHAT and CDR2 FQDESV (reference sequence). CDR3 length: 14 amino acids. V was clipped by 5 bases and J by 4 bases; unmatched bases: 6.

J is TRBJ1-2 and V is TRBV9; 7 positions agree with TRBD1. The CDR3 consists of 15 residues. Germline V gene data show CDR1 as SGDLS and CDR2 as YYNGEE. With 3 bases clipped from V and 3 bases from J, the junction kept 8 bases outside the gene matches. This CDR3 reads CASSGQGVFYYGYTF. CDR3 DNA: TGTGCCAGCAGCGGGCAGGGGGTCTTCTACTATGGCTACACCTTC.

This clone was counted a few times. The chain employs TRBV5-6 and TRBJ1-2, with D perhaps TRBD1 (5 bases). CDR3 length: 15 residues. The V and J ends lost 2 bases and 4 bases respectively, with 15 bases between them. From germline, CDR1 is SGHDT and CDR2 YYEEEE. Here the CDR3 DNA reads TGTGCCAGCAGCTTCTACGGGACTCAAGTCTATGGCTACACCTTC. It yields the protein CASSFYGTQVYGYTF.

The chain couples TRBV5-5 to TRBJ2-3; 9 bases map to TRBD1. With V trimmed by 3 bases and J by 3 bases, 8 bases remained unmatched. From germline, CDR1 is SGHKS and CDR2 YYEKEE (reference sequence). The CDR3 has 16 amino acids. CDR3 protein: CASSSRQGGRTDTQYF. DNA for the CDR3: TGTGCCAGCAGCTCAAGACAGGGGGGGCGTACAGATACGCAGTATTTT.

The chain is built from TRBV28 and TRBJ2-7; D unresolved. Trimming removed 2 bases at V and 4 bases at J, with 12 bases between. The CDR3 runs to 14 residues. Looked up from germline, CDR1 is MDHEN and CDR2 is SYDVKM. CDR3 amino acids: CASSLGLVIYEQYF. The CDR3 DNA reads as TGTGCCAGCAGTTTAGGCCTGGTTATATACGAGCAGTACTTC.